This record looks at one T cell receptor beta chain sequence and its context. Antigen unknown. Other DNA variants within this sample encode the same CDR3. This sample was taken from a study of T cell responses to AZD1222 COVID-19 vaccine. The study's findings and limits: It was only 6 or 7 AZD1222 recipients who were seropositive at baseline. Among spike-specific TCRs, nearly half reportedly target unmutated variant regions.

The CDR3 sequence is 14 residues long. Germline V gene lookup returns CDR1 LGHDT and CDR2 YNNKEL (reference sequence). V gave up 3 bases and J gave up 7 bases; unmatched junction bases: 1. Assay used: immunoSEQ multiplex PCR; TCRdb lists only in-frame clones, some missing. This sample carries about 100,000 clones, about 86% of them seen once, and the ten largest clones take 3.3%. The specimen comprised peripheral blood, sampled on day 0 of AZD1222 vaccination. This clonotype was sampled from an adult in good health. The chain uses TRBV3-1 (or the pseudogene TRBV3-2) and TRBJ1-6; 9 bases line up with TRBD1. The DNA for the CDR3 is TGTGCCAGCAGCCAGGGACAGGGAAATTCACCCCTCCACTTT. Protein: CASSQGQGNSPLHF.